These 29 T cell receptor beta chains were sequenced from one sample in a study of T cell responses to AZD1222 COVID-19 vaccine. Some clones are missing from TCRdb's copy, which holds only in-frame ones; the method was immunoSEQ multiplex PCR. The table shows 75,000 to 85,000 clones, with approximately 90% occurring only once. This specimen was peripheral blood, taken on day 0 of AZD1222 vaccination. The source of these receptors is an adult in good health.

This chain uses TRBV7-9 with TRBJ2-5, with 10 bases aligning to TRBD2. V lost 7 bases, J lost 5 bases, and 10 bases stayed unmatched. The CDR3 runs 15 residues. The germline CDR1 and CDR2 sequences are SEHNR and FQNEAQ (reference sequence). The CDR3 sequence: CASTRTSGARETQYF. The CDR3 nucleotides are TGTGCCAGCACCCGGACTAGCGGAGCCAGGGAGACCCAGTACTTC.

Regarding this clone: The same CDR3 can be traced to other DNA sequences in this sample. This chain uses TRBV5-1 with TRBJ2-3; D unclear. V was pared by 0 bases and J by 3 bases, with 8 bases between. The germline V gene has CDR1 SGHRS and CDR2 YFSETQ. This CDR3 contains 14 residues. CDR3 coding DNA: TGCGCCAGCAGCTTGGCCGGGTCGACAGATACGCAGTATTTT. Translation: CASSLAGSTDTQYF.

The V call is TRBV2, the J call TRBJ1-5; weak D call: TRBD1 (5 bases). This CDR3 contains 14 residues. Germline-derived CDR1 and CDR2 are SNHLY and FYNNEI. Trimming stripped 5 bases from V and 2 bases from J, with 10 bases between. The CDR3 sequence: CASSYRTGNQPQHF. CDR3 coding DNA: TGTGCCAGCAGTTACAGGACCGGCAATCAGCCCCAGCATTTT.

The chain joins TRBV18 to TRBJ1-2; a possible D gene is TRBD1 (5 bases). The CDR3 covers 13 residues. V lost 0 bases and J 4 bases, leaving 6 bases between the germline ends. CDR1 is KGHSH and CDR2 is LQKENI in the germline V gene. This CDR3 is CASSPPGGYGYTF. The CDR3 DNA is TGTGCCAGCTCACCACCGGGGGGCTATGGCTACACCTTC.

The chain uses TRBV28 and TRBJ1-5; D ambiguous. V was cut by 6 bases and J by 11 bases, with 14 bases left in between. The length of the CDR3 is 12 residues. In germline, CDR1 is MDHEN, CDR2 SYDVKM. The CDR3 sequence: CASSGQRRSQHF. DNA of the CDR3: TGTGCCAGCAGCGGTCAACGCCGGTCCCAGCATTTT.

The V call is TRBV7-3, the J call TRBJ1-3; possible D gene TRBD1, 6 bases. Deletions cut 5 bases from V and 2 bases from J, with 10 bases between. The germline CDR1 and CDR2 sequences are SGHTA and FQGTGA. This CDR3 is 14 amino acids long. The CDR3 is CASSQGGTGNTIYF. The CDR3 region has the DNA TGTGCCAGCAGCCAAGGGGGTACTGGAAACACCATATATTTT.

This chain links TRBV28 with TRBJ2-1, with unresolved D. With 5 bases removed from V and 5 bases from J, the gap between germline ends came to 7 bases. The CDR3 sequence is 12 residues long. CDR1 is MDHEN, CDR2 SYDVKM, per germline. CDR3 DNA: TGTGCCAGCAGTGGTTCCGACAATGAGCAGTTCTTC. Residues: CASSGSDNEQFF. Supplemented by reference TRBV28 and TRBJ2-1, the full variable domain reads DVKVTQSSRYLVKRTGEKVFLECVQDMDHENMFWYRQDPGLGLRLIYFSYDVKMKEKGDIPEGYSVSREKKERFSLILESASTNQTSMYLCASSGSDNEQFFGPGTRLTVL.

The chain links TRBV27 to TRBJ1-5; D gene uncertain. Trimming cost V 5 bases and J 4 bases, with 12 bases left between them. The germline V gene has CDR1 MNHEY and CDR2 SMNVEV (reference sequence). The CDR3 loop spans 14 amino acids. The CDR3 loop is CASSRTAGNQPQHF. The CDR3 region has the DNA TGTGCCAGCAGTCGGACCGCCGGGAATCAGCCCCAGCATTTT.

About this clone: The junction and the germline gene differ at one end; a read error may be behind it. The CDR3 bases are TGTGCCAGCAGCGTTCTAGCGGGAGTCTCCGACAATGAGCAGTTCTTC. As protein: CASSVLAGVSDNEQFF. The chain recombines TRBV5-8 with TRBJ2-1; 10 bases agree with TRBD2. Germline V gives CDR1 SGHTS, CDR2 YDEGEE. This CDR3 has 16 amino acids.

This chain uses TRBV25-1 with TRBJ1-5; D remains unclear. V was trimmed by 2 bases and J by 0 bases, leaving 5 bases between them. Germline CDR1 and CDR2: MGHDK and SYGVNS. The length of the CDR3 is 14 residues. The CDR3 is CASSEPGSNQPQHF. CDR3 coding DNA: TGTGCCAGCAGTGAACCTGGTAGCAATCAGCCCCAGCATTTT. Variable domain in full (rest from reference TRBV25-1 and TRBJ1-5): EADIYQTPRYLVIGTGKKITLECSQTMGHDKMYWYQQDPGMELHLIHYSYGVNSTEKGDLSSESTVSRIRTEHFPLTLESARPSHTSQYLCASSEPGSNQPQHFGDGTRLSIL.

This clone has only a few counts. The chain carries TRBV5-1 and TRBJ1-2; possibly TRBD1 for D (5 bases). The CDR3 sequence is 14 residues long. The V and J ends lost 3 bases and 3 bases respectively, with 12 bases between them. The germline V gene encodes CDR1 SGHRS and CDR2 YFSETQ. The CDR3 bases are TGCGCCAGCAGCTCCGTTGGAGGGGACTATGGCTACACCTTC. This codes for CASSSVGGDYGYTF.

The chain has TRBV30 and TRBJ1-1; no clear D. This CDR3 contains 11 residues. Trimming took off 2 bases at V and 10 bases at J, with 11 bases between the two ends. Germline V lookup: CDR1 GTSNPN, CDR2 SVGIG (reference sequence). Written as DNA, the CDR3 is TGTGCCTGGAGTCCCTGGCCTGGAGCTTTCTTT. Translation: CAWSPWPGAFF.

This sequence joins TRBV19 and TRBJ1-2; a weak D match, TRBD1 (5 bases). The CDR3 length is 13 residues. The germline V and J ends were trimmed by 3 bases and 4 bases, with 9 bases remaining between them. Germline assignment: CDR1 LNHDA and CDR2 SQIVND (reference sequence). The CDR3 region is CASSIDRGYGYTF. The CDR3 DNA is TGTGCCAGTAGTATTGACAGAGGCTATGGCTACACCTTC.

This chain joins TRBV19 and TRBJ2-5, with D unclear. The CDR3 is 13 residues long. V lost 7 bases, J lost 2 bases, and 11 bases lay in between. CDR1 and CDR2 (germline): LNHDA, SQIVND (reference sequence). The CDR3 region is CASNPDGQETQYF. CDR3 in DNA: TGTGCCAGTAACCCTGACGGACAAGAGACCCAGTACTTC.

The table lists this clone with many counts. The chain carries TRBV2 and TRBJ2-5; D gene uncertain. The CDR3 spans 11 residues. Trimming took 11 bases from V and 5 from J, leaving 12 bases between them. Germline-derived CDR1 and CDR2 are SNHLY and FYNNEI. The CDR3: CAGSSLETQYF. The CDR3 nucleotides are TGTGCCGGGTCTTCTTTGGAGACCCAGTACTTC.

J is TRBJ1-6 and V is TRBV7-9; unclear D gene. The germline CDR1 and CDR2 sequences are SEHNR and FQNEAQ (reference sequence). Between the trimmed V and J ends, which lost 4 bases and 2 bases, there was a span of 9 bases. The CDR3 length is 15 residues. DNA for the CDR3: TGTGCCAGCAGCTCCTTGGACCCCTATAATTCACCCCTCCACTTT. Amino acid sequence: CASSSLDPYNSPLHF.

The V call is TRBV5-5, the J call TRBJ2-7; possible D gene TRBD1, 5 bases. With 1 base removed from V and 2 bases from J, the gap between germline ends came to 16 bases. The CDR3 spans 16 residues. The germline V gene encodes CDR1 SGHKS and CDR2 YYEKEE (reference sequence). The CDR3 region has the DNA TGTGCCAGCAGCTTGAAATGGGGCGCCATTACCTACGAGCAGTACTTC. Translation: CASSLKWGAITYEQYF.

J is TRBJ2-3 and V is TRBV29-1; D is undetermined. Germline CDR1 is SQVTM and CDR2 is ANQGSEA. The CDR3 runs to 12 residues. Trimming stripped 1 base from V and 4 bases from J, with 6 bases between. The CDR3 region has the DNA TGCAGCGTTGAAGGGAGCTCAGATACGCAGTATTTT. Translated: CSVEGSSDTQYF.

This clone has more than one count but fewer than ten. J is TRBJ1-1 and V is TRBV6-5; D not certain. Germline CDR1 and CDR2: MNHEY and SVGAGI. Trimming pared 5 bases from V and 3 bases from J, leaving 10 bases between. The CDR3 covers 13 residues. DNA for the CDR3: TGTGCCAGCAGTCTACAATCGGACACTGAAGCTTTCTTT. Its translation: CASSLQSDTEAFF.

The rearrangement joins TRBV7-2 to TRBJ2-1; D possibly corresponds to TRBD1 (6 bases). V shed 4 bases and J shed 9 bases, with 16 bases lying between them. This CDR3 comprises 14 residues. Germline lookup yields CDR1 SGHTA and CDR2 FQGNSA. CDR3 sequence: CASSSAHLRGEQFF. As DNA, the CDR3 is TGTGCCAGCAGCTCCGCTCATCTCAGGGGTGAGCAGTTCTTC.

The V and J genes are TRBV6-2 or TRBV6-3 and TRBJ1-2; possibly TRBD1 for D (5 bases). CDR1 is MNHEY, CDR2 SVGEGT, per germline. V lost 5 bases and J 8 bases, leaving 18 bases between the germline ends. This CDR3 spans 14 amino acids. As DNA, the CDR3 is TGTGCCAGCAGTCCCCGGGACCGTACTGGAGGCTACACCTTC. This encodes CASSPRDRTGGYTF.

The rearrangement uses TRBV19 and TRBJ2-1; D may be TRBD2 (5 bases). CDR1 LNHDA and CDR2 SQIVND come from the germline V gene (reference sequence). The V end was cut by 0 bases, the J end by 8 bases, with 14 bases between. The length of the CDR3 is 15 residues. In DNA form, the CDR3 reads TGTGCCAGTAGTATAGATAGTGCTAGCCAGGATGAGCAGTTCTTC. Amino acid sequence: CASSIDSASQDEQFF.

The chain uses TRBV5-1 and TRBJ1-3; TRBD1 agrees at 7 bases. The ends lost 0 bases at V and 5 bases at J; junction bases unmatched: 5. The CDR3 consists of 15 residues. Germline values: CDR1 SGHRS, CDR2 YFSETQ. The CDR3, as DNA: TGCGCCAGCAGCTTGGAGGGGGCGGACCGAAACACCATATATTTT. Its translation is CASSLEGADRNTIYF.

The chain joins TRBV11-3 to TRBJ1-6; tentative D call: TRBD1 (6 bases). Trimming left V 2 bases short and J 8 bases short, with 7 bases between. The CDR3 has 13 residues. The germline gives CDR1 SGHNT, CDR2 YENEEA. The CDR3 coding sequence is TGTGCCAGCAGCTTATACAGGGATTCACCCCTCCACTTT. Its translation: CASSLYRDSPLHF.

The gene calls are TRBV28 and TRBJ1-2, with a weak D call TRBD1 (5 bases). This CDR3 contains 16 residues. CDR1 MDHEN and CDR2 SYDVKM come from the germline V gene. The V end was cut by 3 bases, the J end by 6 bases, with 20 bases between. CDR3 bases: TGTGCCAGCAGTTTTGTGGGAGGGAATTGGGGGGATGGCTACACCTTC. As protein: CASSFVGGNWGDGYTF.

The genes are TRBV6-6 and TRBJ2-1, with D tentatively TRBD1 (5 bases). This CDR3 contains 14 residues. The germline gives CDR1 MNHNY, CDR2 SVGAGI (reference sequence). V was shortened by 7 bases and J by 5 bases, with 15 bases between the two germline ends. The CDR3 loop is CASNGHELHNEQFF. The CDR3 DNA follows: TGTGCCAGCAACGGACACGAACTCCACAATGAGCAGTTCTTC.

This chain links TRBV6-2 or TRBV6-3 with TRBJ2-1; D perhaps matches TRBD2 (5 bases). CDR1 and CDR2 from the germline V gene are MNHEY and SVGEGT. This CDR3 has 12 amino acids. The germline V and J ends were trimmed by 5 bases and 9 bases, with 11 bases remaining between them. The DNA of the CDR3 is TGTGCCAGCAGTGAGGGCCGAGGTGAGCAGTTCTTC. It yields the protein CASSEGRGEQFF.

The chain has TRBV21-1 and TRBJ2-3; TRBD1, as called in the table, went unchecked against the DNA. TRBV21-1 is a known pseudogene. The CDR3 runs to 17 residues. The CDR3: CASSKCLQCHHTDTQYF. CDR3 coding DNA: TGTGCCAGCAGCAAATGTTTGCAGTGCCACCACACAGATACGCAGTATTTT.

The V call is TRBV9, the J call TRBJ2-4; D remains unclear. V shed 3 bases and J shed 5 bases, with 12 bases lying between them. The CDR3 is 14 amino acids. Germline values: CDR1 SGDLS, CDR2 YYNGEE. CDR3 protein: CASSAGPSQNIQYF. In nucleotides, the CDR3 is TGTGCCAGCAGCGCCGGACCGAGTCAAAACATTCAGTACTTC.